Each of the 15 T cell receptor beta chains below was sequenced from the same sample in a study of blood T cells in healthy people across ages. Through a sample-barcoded 5' primer and a J-beta primer mix, a second PCR was run for roughly 7 to 11 cycles. TCRdb reprocessed the 5' RACE reads via MiXCR and lists one record per CDR3 protein. The data show about 830,000 distinct CDR3 sequences, 55% to 75% seen once. Material: blood. Receptors were obtained from a man aged 30 to 45 in good health.

The V call is TRBV20-1, the J call TRBJ2-1; 9 bases are shared with TRBD1. V dropped 5 bases and J dropped 3; count of bases not matched to a gene: 8. The CDR3 is 15 residues long. Germline V gene lookup returns CDR1 DFQATT and CDR2 SNEGSKA (reference sequence). The CDR3 loop reads CSAQTGTGIYNEQFF. DNA of the CDR3: TGCAGTGCTCAAACCGGGACAGGGATCTACAATGAGCAGTTCTTC.

The chain combines TRBV6-2 or TRBV6-3 with TRBJ1-2, with D perhaps matching TRBD1 (5 bases). Germline loops: CDR1 MNHEY, CDR2 SVGEGT. The ends were cut back, 4 bases at V and 2 bases at J, with 14 bases in the middle. This CDR3 contains 15 residues. The CDR3 loop reads CASSSSHQGNYGYTF. DNA for the CDR3: TGTGCCAGCAGTTCATCGCACCAGGGAAACTATGGCTACACCTTC.

V and J are TRBV29-1 and TRBJ2-1; the match to TRBD2 covers 10 bases. Germline CDR1 and CDR2: SQVTM and ANQGSEA. With 5 bases clipped from V and 5 bases from J, the junction kept 9 bases outside the gene matches. The CDR3 has 15 amino acids. CDR3 region: CSVRWGGLADNEQFF. The CDR3 nucleotides are TGCAGCGTTAGATGGGGTGGACTAGCGGACAATGAGCAGTTCTTC.

The rearrangement links TRBV28 to TRBJ2-1; the D is unclear. The length of the CDR3 is 14 residues. Trimming stripped 6 bases from V and 2 bases from J, with 11 bases between. CDR1 MDHEN and CDR2 SYDVKM come from the germline V gene. CDR3 residues: CASRTFAAYNEQFF. The CDR3, as DNA: TGTGCCAGCAGAACCTTCGCCGCCTACAATGAGCAGTTCTTC.

This chain connects TRBV7-2 to TRBJ2-5, with a tentative D call TRBD1 (6 bases). The CDR3 length is 16 residues. Germline CDR1 SGHTA, CDR2 FQGNSA. Trimming took off 3 bases at V and 7 bases at J, with 21 bases between the two ends. The chain's CDR3 is CASSFWGPQGPTTQYF. The CDR3 DNA sequence: TGTGCCAGCAGCTTCTGGGGACCACAGGGCCCGACGACCCAGTACTTC.

This chain joins TRBV10-3 and TRBJ1-1; D gene uncertain. The V end lost 3 bases, the J end lost 4 bases, and 12 bases lay between the germline ends. Germline values: CDR1 ENHRY, CDR2 SYGVKD. The CDR3 extends over 14 amino acids. This CDR3 is CAISEKTSGTEAFF. CDR3 nucleotide sequence: TGTGCCATCAGTGAAAAGACATCAGGCACTGAAGCTTTCTTT.

This chain uses TRBV12-5 with TRBJ2-4; a weak D match, TRBD1 (6 bases). This CDR3 region has 16 residues. The V gene's germline CDR1 is LGHNT and CDR2 FRNRAP. Deletions cut 6 bases from V and 5 bases from J, with 20 bases between. The CDR3 region has the DNA TGTGCTAGTGGGCAAAACGGGACACCCTCGCAAAACATTCAGTACTTC. Translated: CASGQNGTPSQNIQYF.

The gene calls are TRBV7-8 and TRBJ2-1, with D hard to call. Germline CDR1 is SGHVS and CDR2 is FQNEAQ. The CDR3 is 12 amino acids. Deletions cut 0 bases from V and 8 bases from J, with 5 bases between. The CDR3, as DNA: TGTGCCAGCAGCTTAGCCTGGGATGAGCAGTTCTTC. Its protein product is CASSLAWDEQFF.

For this clonotype: One junction end disagrees with the germline gene, perhaps due to a read error. The J gene is TRBJ2-7, the V gene TRBV6-1; no reliable D call. This CDR3 spans 11 amino acids. Germline values: CDR1 MNHNS, CDR2 SASEGT. Here the CDR3 reads CVSSEAREQYF. The CDR3 bases are TGTGTCAGCAGTGAAGCACGGGAGCAGTACTTC.

J is TRBJ2-7 and V is TRBV7-8; D is undetermined. Germline CDR1 and CDR2: SGHVS and FQNEAQ. The germline V and J ends were trimmed by 3 bases and 0 bases, with 12 bases remaining between them. The CDR3 totals 15 residues. CDR3 residues: CASSFLGESSYEQYF. CDR3 nucleotides: TGTGCCAGCAGCTTCTTAGGTGAAAGCTCCTACGAGCAGTACTTC.

The chain links TRBV30 to TRBJ1-5, with D unresolved. The CDR3 runs 12 residues. V was shortened by 2 bases and J by 5 bases, with 7 bases between the two germline ends. From germline, CDR1 is GTSNPN and CDR2 SVGIG (reference sequence). CDR3 in amino acids: CAWSQDYQPQHF. The CDR3 coding sequence is TGTGCCTGGAGTCAGGACTATCAGCCCCAGCATTTT.

Only a few counts were recorded for this clonotype. The V gene is TRBV20-1, the J gene TRBJ2-7; 7 positions agree with TRBD2. The J segment lost 0 bases and the V segment lost 5 bases, leaving 13 bases of the junction unmatched. Germline V CDR1 and CDR2: DFQATT, SNEGSKA (reference sequence). The CDR3 is 16 amino acids. CDR3 protein: CSAGPGGSGDSYEQYF. CDR3 bases: TGCAGTGCTGGACCCGGGGGAAGCGGGGACTCCTACGAGCAGTACTTC.

DNA of the CDR3: TGTGCCAGCAGCTCCCCGATGAACAGAAGCTACGAGCAGTACTTC. Encoded protein: CASSSPMNRSYEQYF. This chain uses TRBV7-2 with TRBJ2-7, with D unresolved. V lost 4 bases, J lost 3 bases, and 16 bases lay in between. CDR3 length: 15 amino acids. Germline CDR1 is SGHTA and CDR2 is FQGNSA.

This clonotype was observed a handful of times. This chain links TRBV5-1 with TRBJ2-1; tentatively, D is TRBD1 (6 bases). The CDR3 runs to 14 residues. V was pared by 1 base and J by 5 bases, with 10 bases between. Germline loops: CDR1 SGHRS, CDR2 YFSETQ. CDR3 loop: CASSLTGWDNEQFF. DNA for the CDR3: TGCGCCAGCAGCTTGACAGGGTGGGACAATGAGCAGTTCTTC.

The chain links TRBV20-1 to TRBJ2-3; possible D gene TRBD2, 6 bases. The V and J ends lost 5 bases and 0 bases respectively, with 12 bases between them. This CDR3 has 14 amino acids. CDR1 DFQATT and CDR2 SNEGSKA come from the germline V gene (reference sequence). The CDR3 nucleotides are TGCAGTGCTGATAGCGGATTTAGCACAGATACGCAGTATTTT. It translates to CSADSGFSTDTQYF.